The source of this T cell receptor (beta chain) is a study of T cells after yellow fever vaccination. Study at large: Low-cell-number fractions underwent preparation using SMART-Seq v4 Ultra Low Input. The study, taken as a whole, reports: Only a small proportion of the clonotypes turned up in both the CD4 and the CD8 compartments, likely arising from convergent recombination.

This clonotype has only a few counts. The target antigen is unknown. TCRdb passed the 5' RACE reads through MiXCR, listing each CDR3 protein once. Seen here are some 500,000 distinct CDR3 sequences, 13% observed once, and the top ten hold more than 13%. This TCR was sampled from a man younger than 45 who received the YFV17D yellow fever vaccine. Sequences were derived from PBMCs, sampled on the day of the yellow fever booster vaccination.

The CDR3 reads CASSHFRNEQFF. The CDR3 bases are TGTGCCAGCAGCCACTTCCGGAATGAGCAGTTCTTC. This rearrangement joins TRBV11-2 to TRBJ2-1; no reliable D call. The CDR3 has 12 residues. Trimming removed 5 bases at V and 7 bases at J, with 9 bases between. Looked up from germline, CDR1 is SGHAT and CDR2 is FQNNGV.